This TCR beta chain was obtained from a study of response to subunit inactivated influenza vaccine. Regarding the study as a whole: With each seasonal influenza vaccination, the authors suggested, few new T cells are recruited.

MiXCR, run by TCRdb on the RT-PCR reads, gives a single entry per CDR3 protein. The data contain hundreds of thousands of distinct CDR3 sequences, less than 15% of them singletons. In this sample, this clonotype turned up a few times. No antigen is known for it. The length of the CDR3 is 13 residues. Germline V gene data show CDR1 as SNHLY and CDR2 as FYNNEI. Trimming removed 0 bases at V and 7 bases at J, with 9 bases between. Sequencing used PBMCs from blood, obtained roughly 15 days before vaccination. The TCR originated in a man between 50 and 59 years old who received an inactivated influenza vaccine. This chain links TRBV2 with TRBJ2-5; tentative D call: TRBD1 (6 bases). Here the CDR3 reads CASSEAGAWTQYF. CDR3 nucleotide sequence: TGTGCCAGCAGTGAAGCGGGGGCTTGGACCCAGTACTTC.